This T cell receptor (beta chain) was documented in a study of T cells in Graves' hyperthyroidism and ophthalmopathy. The authors deemed Graves' hyperthyroidism stable absent ophthalmopathy progression within 18 months. In this sample, this clonotype turned up many times. Its antigen is undetermined. Points from the study as a whole: Ophthalmopathy was identified by the model a median about 6.8 months ahead of onset. Separation of ophthalmopathy from stable hyperthyroidism was achieved by a 13 V-J model. Most clonotypes that expanded in the thyroid above 0.001 also showed up in blood.

Researchers amplified the TCR beta CDR3 regions from RNA transcripts. Carried out on the TCR CDR3, a first-round RT-PCR used the HTBI primer set. MiXCR was run by TCRdb on the multiplex PCR reads, yielding one entry per CDR3 protein. The sample lists a few hundred thousand distinct CDR3 sequences; 14% were seen once. The CDR3 is 17 residues long. The germline gives CDR1 DFQATT, CDR2 SNEGSKA (reference sequence). Trimming cost V 1 base and J 3 bases; bases outside gene matches: 8. The rearrangement links TRBV20-1 to TRBJ2-3; TRBD2 agrees at 12 bases. The sample was blood. The origin of this receptor is a woman aged 40 to 50 with Graves' hyperthyroidism. CDR3: CSARGPTSGRSTDTQYF. The CDR3 DNA is TGCAGTGCTAGAGGCCCCACTAGCGGGAGGTCGACAGATACGCAGTATTTT.